The clone carrying this T cell receptor (beta chain) was counted a few times. No antigen is known for it. CDR3 size: 15 residues. The trim removed 7 bases at V and 6 bases at J, leaving 10 bases unmatched. Germline V gene data show CDR1 as MDHEN and CDR2 as SYDVKM. The data derive from a study of cytomegalovirus exposure and HLA in healthy donors. General study points: Across all donors, roughly uniform sequencing depth was an assumption of the presence/absence analyses. When analyzed later, a missense DCLRE1C variant was found to be linked to TCR beta V- and J-gene trimming. Under 20,000 TCR beta sequences were associated with HLA alleles at 0.05 false discovery rate in a later analysis.

The PCR contained 60 Vbeta and 13 Jbeta primers. Assay used: immunoSEQ multiplex PCR; TCRdb lists only in-frame clones, some missing. This sample has under 150,000 clones, with roughly 9.4% found just once. The rearrangement links TRBV28 to TRBJ2-2; 8 nucleotides line up with TRBD2. The clonotype was recovered from a male donor in good health and CMV-seronegative. Sequenced: PBMCs. CDR3 sequence: CASIRRGGPSGELFF. The CDR3 nucleotides read TGTGCCAGCATCCGACGCGGGGGGCCCTCCGGGGAGCTGTTTTTT.